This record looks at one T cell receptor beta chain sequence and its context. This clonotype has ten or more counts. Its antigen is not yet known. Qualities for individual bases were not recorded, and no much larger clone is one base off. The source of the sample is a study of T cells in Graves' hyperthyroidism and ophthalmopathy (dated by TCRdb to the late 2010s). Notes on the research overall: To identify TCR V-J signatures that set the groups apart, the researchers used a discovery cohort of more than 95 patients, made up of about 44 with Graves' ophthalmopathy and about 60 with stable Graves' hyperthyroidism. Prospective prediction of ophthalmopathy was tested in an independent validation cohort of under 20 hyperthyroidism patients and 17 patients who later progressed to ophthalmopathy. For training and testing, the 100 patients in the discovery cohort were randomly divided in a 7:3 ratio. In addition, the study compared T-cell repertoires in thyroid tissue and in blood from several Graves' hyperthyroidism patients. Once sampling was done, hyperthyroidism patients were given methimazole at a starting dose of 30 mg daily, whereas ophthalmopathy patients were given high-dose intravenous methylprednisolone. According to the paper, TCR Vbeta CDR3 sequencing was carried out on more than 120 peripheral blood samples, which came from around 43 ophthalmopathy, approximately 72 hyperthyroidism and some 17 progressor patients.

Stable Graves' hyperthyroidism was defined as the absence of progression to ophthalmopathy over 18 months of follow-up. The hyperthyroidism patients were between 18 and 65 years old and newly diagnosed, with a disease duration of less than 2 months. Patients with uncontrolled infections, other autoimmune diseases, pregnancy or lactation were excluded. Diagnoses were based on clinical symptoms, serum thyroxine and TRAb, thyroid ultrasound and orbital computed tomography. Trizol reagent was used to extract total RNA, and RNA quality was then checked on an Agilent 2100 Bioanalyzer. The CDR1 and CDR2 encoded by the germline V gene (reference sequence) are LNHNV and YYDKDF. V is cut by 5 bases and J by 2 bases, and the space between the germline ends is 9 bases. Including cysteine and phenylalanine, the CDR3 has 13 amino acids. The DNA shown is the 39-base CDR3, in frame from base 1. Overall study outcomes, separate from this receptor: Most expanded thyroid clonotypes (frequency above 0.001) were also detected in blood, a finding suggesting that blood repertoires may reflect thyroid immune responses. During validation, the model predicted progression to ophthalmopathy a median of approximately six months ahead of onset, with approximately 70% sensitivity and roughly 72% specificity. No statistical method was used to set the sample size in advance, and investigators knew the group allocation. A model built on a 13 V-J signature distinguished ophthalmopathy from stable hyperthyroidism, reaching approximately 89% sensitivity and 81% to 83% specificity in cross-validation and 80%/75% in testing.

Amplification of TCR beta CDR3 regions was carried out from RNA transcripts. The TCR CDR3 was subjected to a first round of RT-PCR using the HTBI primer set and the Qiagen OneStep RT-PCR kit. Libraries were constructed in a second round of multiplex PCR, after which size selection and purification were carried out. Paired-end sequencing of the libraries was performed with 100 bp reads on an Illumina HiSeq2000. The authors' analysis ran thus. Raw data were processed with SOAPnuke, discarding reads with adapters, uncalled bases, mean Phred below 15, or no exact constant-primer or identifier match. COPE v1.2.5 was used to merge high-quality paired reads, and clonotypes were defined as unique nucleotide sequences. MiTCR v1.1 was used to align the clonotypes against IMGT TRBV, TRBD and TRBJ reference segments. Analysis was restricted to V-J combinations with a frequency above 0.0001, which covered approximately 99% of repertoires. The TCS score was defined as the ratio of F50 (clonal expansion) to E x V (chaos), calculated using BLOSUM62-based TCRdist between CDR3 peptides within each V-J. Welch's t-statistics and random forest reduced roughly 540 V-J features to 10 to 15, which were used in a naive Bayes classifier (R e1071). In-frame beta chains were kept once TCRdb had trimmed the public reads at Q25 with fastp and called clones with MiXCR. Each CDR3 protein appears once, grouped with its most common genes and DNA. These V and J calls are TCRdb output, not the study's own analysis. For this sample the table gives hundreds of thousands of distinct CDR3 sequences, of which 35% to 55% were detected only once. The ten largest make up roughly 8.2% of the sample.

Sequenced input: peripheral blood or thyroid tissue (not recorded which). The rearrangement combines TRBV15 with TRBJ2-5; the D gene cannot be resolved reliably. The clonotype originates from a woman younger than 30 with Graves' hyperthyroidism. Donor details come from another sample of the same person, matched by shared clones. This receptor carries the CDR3 CATSREPQETQYF. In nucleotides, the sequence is TGTGCCACCAGCCGTGAACCGCAAGAGACCCAGTACTTC.